One and the same sample provided the 26 T cell receptor beta chains below, sequenced in a study of cytomegalovirus exposure and HLA in healthy donors. Only in-frame clones appear in the TCRdb table, and some are missing; sequencing was by immunoSEQ multiplex PCR. The repertoire has roughly 350,000 clones, about nine tenths of them found once; the top ten carry over 0.8%. The material sequenced was PBMCs. Receptor source: a young woman in good health and CMV-seronegative.

This rearrangement joins TRBV5-1 to TRBJ2-7; D is ambiguous. Germline lookup yields CDR1 SGHRS and CDR2 YFSETQ. V lost 1 base to trimming and J lost 0 bases, with 8 bases between them. The CDR3 is 14 residues long. The CDR3 sequence is CASSLRSSSYEQYF. CDR3 sequence (DNA): TGCGCCAGCAGCTTGCGGTCGAGCTCCTACGAGCAGTACTTC.

The chain couples TRBV5-4 to TRBJ2-7, with TRBD2 identical over 14 bases. CDR1 and CDR2 from the germline V gene are SGHNT and YYREEE (reference sequence). The junction had 3 bases not matched to a gene; V was cut back by 4 bases and J by 6 bases. CDR3 length equals 14 residues. The CDR3 here is CASSPGLAGAEQYF. The CDR3 DNA reads TGTGCCAGCAGCCCGGGACTAGCGGGAGCCGAGCAGTACTTC.

The chain links TRBV9 to TRBJ1-2; D gene unclear. This CDR3 contains 15 residues. V dropped 0 bases and J dropped 4 bases, with 13 bases sitting between them. The germline V gene has CDR1 SGDLS and CDR2 YYNGEE. CDR3 sequence: CASSVGDTASYGYTF. CDR3 DNA sequence: TGTGCCAGCAGCGTAGGTGACACAGCCTCCTATGGCTACACCTTC.

This clone was counted a few times. The genes are TRBV6-5 and TRBJ1-2; no clear D. The germline V gene encodes CDR1 MNHEY and CDR2 SVGAGI. The ends were cut back, 8 bases at V and 4 bases at J, with 20 bases in the middle. The CDR3 is 15 residues long. The CDR3 is CASVPQEGIGYGYTF. CDR3 sequence (DNA): TGTGCCAGCGTCCCCCAGGAGGGAATCGGCTATGGCTACACCTTC.

The CDR3 DNA is TGCAGCGTTCGGACACTCTTTCGGGACGAGCAGTACTTC. It is translated as CSVRTLFRDEQYF. V gene TRBV29-1 combines with J gene TRBJ2-7; tentatively, D is TRBD1 (5 bases). CDR1 and CDR2 from the germline V gene are SQVTM and ANQGSEA. The V end was cut by 5 bases, the J end by 5 bases, with 16 bases between. The CDR3 covers 13 residues.

This clone showed up many times. The gene calls are TRBV28 and TRBJ2-7, with D possibly TRBD2 on 5 matching bases. This CDR3 is 15 amino acids long. CDR1 and CDR2 from the germline V gene are MDHEN and SYDVKM. Between the trimmed V and J ends, which lost 5 bases and 0 bases, there was a span of 14 bases. The CDR3, as DNA: TGTGCCAGCAGTCCGAGGGCCAGCAGCTCCTACGAGCAGTACTTC. This encodes CASSPRASSSYEQYF. The full variable domain, completed using reference TRBV28 and TRBJ2-7, is DVKVTQSSRYLVKRTGEKVFLECVQDMDHENMFWYRQDPGLGLRLIYFSYDVKMKEKGDIPEGYSVSREKKERFSLILESASTNQTSMYLCASSPRASSSYEQYFGPGTRLTVT.

The chain has TRBV27 and TRBJ2-1; D gene ambiguous. The CDR3 has 11 residues. Germline assignment: CDR1 MNHEY and CDR2 SMNVEV (reference sequence). Trimming stripped 7 bases from V and 9 bases from J, with 10 bases between. CDR3 coding DNA: TGTGCCAGCATCAACTTCGGTGAGCAGTTCTTC. It specifies CASINFGEQFF.

The J gene is TRBJ2-5, the V gene TRBV9; D uncertain. This CDR3 is built from 15 residues. Trimming removed 0 bases from V and 0 bases from J, with 9 bases in between. The germline V gene has CDR1 SGDLS and CDR2 YYNGEE. In DNA form, the CDR3 reads TGTGCCAGCAGCGTAGGCGGAGTGAACCAAGAGACCCAGTACTTC. Translating it yields CASSVGGVNQETQYF.

This clone was recorded a few times. The chain is built from TRBV19 and TRBJ1-3, with 7 bases aligning to TRBD1. With V trimmed by 3 bases and J by 4 bases, 6 bases remained unmatched. The CDR3 runs 15 residues. Germline CDR1 reads LNHDA; CDR2 reads SQIVND (reference sequence). In nucleotides, the CDR3 is TGTGCCAGTAGTATTTACAGGGGAGAGGGAAACACCATATATTTT. Its protein product is CASSIYRGEGNTIYF. Full variable domain (rest looked up from reference TRBV19 and TRBJ1-3): DGGITQSPKYLFRKEGQNVTLSCEQNLNHDAMYWYRQDPGQGLRLIYYSQIVNDFQKGDIAEGYSVSREKKESFPLTVTSAQKNPTAFYLCASSIYRGEGNTIYFGEGSWLTVV.

Only a few counts were recorded for this clone. J is TRBJ2-7 and V is TRBV5-4; D may be TRBD2 (6 bases). The germline V gene has CDR1 SGHNT and CDR2 YYREEE (reference sequence). V was cut by 5 bases and J by 2 bases, with 11 bases left in between. CDR3 length: 13 amino acids. CDR3: CASRRRAPYEQYF. CDR3 nucleotide sequence: TGTGCCAGCAGGCGGAGGGCCCCCTACGAGCAGTACTTC.

The chain couples TRBV7-8 to TRBJ2-3; 11 bases fit TRBD2. V dropped 2 bases and J dropped 3; count of bases not matched to a gene: 7. The germline CDR1 and CDR2 sequences are SGHVS and FQNEAQ. This CDR3 contains 17 residues. DNA of the CDR3: TGTGCCAGCAGCTTATTAGCGGGAGGGCCCGGGACAGATACGCAGTATTTT. This gives the protein CASSLLAGGPGTDTQYF.

The V and J genes are TRBV4-3 and TRBJ1-1, with 8 bases aligning to TRBD1. Trimming removed 5 bases from V and 4 bases from J; junction bases left unmatched: 6. The CDR3 loop spans 14 amino acids. Germline V gene sequence: CDR1 LGHNA, CDR2 YSLEER. CDR3: CASSIGQGGTEAFF. CDR3 sequence (DNA): TGCGCCAGCAGCATAGGACAGGGAGGCACTGAAGCTTTCTTT.

The chain carries TRBV7-9 and TRBJ2-1; TRBD1 aligns across 9 bases. This CDR3 region has 18 residues. In germline, CDR1 is SEHNR, CDR2 FQNEAQ (reference sequence). J lost 4 bases, V lost 4 bases, and 14 bases had no gene match. The CDR3 sequence is CASSYGPGQGSSYNEQFF. CDR3 DNA sequence: TGTGCCAGCAGCTACGGACCCGGACAGGGGAGTAGTTACAATGAGCAGTTCTTC. Full variable domain (remainder filled in from reference TRBV7-9 and TRBJ2-1): DTGVSQNPRHKITKRGQNVTFRCDPISEHNRLYWYRQTLGQGPEFLTYFQNEAQLEKSRLLSDRFSAERPKGSFSTLEIQRTEQGDSAMYLCASSYGPGQGSSYNEQFFGPGTRLTVL.

In its sample, this clone was seen once. The chain uses TRBV9 and TRBJ2-7; 11 nucleotides agree with TRBD2. The CDR3 runs to 17 residues. Per germline, CDR1 SGDLS and CDR2 YYNGEE. After removal of 0 bases from V and 0 bases from J, the junction contained 5 bases not matched to a gene. CDR3 sequence (DNA): TGTGCCAGCAGCGTAGGAACCGGGACTAGCGGCTCCTACGAGCAGTACTTC. Translation: CASSVGTGTSGSYEQYF. The full variable domain, rest sourced from reference TRBV9 and TRBJ2-7, is DSGVTQTPKHLITATGQRVTLRCSPRSGDLSVYWYQQSLDQGLQFLIQYYNGEERAKGNILERFSAQQFPDLHSELNLSSLELGDSALYFCASSVGTGTSGSYEQYFGPGTRLTVT.

The chain uses TRBV7-2 and TRBJ2-3; possible D gene TRBD1, 5 bases. The length of the CDR3 is 14 residues. The germline gives CDR1 SGHTA, CDR2 FQGNSA. The V end lost 1 base, the J end lost 0 bases, and 5 bases lay between the germline ends. CDR3 region: CASSLEGSTDTQYF. Written as DNA, the CDR3 is TGTGCCAGCAGCTTAGAGGGGAGCACAGATACGCAGTATTTT.

In nucleotides, the CDR3 is TGTGCCAGCAGTGAACAGGAGTGGCTCCGGGGGACCCAGTACTTC. Translation gives CASSEQEWLRGTQYF. The chain has TRBV6-1 and TRBJ2-5; D possibly corresponds to TRBD2 (5 bases). The CDR3 sequence is 15 residues long. From germline, CDR1 is MNHNS and CDR2 SASEGT. With 2 bases removed from V and 7 bases from J, the gap between germline ends came to 17 bases.

This chain links TRBV4-1 with TRBJ2-2, with TRBD2 matching over 7 bases. CDR3 length: 19 amino acids. V lost 8 bases to trimming and J lost 3 bases; unmatched junction nucleotides: 21. Germline CDR1 is MGHRA and CDR2 is YSYEKL. CDR3 amino acids: CASRTRTFGVADYTGELFF. The CDR3 DNA reads TGCGCCAGCCGGACTAGGACATTTGGAGTGGCAGACTACACCGGGGAGCTGTTTTTT.

The chain combines TRBV18 with TRBJ1-1, with TRBD1 as a possible D gene (5 bases). CDR3 size: 13 residues. Germline V gene lookup returns CDR1 KGHSH and CDR2 LQKENI. V was trimmed by 5 bases and J by 11 bases, leaving 18 bases between them. CDR3 DNA: TGTGCCAGCTCAGACGAGGAGGGGCGCGTTGCTTTCTTT. This translates into CASSDEEGRVAFF.

J is TRBJ2-7 and V is TRBV10-3; D perhaps matches TRBD2 (6 bases). Trimming cost V 3 bases and J 0 bases, with 12 bases left between them. The V gene's germline CDR1 is ENHRY and CDR2 SYGVKD. The CDR3 spans 15 residues. CDR3 loop: CAISEGGISSYEQYF. CDR3 DNA sequence: TGTGCCATCAGTGAAGGAGGGATTAGCTCCTACGAGCAGTACTTC.

Notes on this clone: In the same sample, other DNA sequences code for this CDR3. V usage is TRBV2 and J usage is TRBJ2-6; D is undetermined. The CDR3 totals 14 residues. CDR1 and CDR2 (germline): SNHLY, FYNNEI. Between the trimmed V and J ends, which lost 3 bases and 1 base, there was a span of 4 bases. The DNA for the CDR3 is TGTGCCAGCAGTGAGAGGTCTGGGGCCAACGTCCTGACTTTC. It encodes CASSERSGANVLTF.

The chain has TRBV7-3 and TRBJ2-7; D is unclear. The CDR3 covers 13 residues. V dropped 4 bases and J dropped 3 bases, with 10 bases sitting between them. Looked up from germline, CDR1 is SGHTA and CDR2 is FQGTGA. CDR3 DNA: TGTGCCAGCAGCTCCGGGTCAAGCTACGAGCAGTACTTC. This codes for CASSSGSSYEQYF. The full variable domain, rest sourced from reference TRBV7-3 and TRBJ2-7, is GAGVSQTPSNKVTEKGKYVELRCDPISGHTALYWYRQSLGQGPEFLIYFQGTGAADDSGLPNDRFFAVRPEGSVSTLKIQRTERGDSAVYLCASSSGSSYEQYFGPGTRLTVT.

The rearrangement links TRBV7-2 to TRBJ2-1; D may be TRBD2 (5 bases). The CDR3 has 13 amino acids. V was trimmed by 3 bases and J by 9 bases, leaving 12 bases between them. Germline values: CDR1 SGHTA, CDR2 FQGNSA. The CDR3 sequence is CASSLIVTSEQFF. For the CDR3, the DNA is TGTGCCAGCAGCTTGATCGTTACTAGTGAGCAGTTCTTC.

The V gene is TRBV27, the J gene TRBJ1-1; D ambiguous. The length of the CDR3 is 14 residues. V was pared by 4 bases and J by 1 base, with 10 bases between. CDR1 is MNHEY and CDR2 is SMNVEV in the germline V gene (reference sequence). DNA for the CDR3: TGTGCCAGCAGTTCCCTTACAGCGAACACTGAAGCTTTCTTT. Protein sequence: CASSSLTANTEAFF.

This clone was observed a single time. The rearrangement joins TRBV6-5 to TRBJ1-1, with D possibly matching TRBD1 (6 bases). Trimming shortened V by 5 bases and J by 6 bases, and 7 bases separated the two germline ends. From germline, CDR1 is MNHEY and CDR2 SVGAGI. This CDR3 has 11 residues. CDR3 sequence reads: CASSQGPEAFF. DNA for the CDR3: TGTGCCAGCAGTCAGGGGCCTGAAGCTTTCTTT.

This clone was found a few times. The CDR3 loop reads CASSQVWTGTYEQYF. In DNA, the CDR3 is TGTGCCAGCAGCCAAGTGTGGACAGGGACCTACGAGCAGTACTTC. The chain employs TRBV4-2 and TRBJ2-7; 8 bases agree with TRBD1. The J segment lost 2 bases and the V segment lost 1 base, leaving 4 bases of the junction unmatched. Germline CDR1 LGHNA, CDR2 YNFKEQ. The CDR3 is 15 amino acids.

The gene calls are TRBV27 and TRBJ1-1, with D possibly matching TRBD1 (5 bases). Per the germline V gene, CDR1 is MNHEY and CDR2 is SMNVEV (reference sequence). The CDR3 length is 14 residues. Trimming took 2 bases from V and 5 from J, leaving 12 bases between them. As DNA, the CDR3 is TGTGCCAGCAGTTTAAGGCCGGGGGGTACTGAAGCTTTCTTT. Residues: CASSLRPGGTEAFF.